The clone carrying this T cell receptor (beta chain) was counted a few times. Its matching antigen is unknown. This entry belongs to a study of cytomegalovirus exposure and HLA in healthy donors. General study points: Researchers counted around 160 TCR beta chains as cytomegalovirus-associated. Productive rates of about 90% or about 30% were seen for most TCR beta V segments in an earlier analysis. Generally TCR sequences proved uncommon, though certain public TCRs appeared in numerous donors.

The CDR3 sequence is 13 residues long. With 3 bases removed from V and 4 bases from J, the gap between germline ends came to 9 bases. Germline V gene data show CDR1 as SNHLY and CDR2 as FYNNEI. Healthy bone marrow donors made up the donor group. A multiplex PCR was run with 60 Vbeta primers and 13 Jbeta primers. TCRdb keeps only in-frame clones here, not all; method: immunoSEQ multiplex PCR. The data show about 150,000 clones, about 75% seen once. The source material was PBMCs. The genes are TRBV2 and TRBJ1-1; D is ambiguous. The TCR sequence derives from a man between 18 and 35 years old in good health and CMV-seropositive. The DNA of the CDR3 is TGTGCCAGCAGTGACGACATGAGCACTGAAGCTTTCTTT. As protein: CASSDDMSTEAFF.